A selection of T cell receptor beta chains follows, all from one sample in a study of beta chain features in type 1 diabetes. TCRdb keeps only in-frame clones here, not all; method: immunoSEQ multiplex PCR. The data show more than 30,000 clones, 50% to 75% seen once. Sequencing was carried out using Tregs from blood. The source is a woman under 40 in good health. Each CDR3 is given with its conserved first and last residue. Fields, in order: J gene, D gene, clone size, V gene, CDR3 DNA, CDR3 protein. A D gene is named only where the DNA matches it firmly. The listing skips clone size in some rows; elsewhere it reads once, few, many or a size class.

j_call: TRBJ1-1
d_call: NA
clone_size: NA
v_call: TRBV27
cdr3_nt: TGTGCCAGCAGTTTTATCGGTATGGCAGGGGATCGGGACACTGAAGCTTTCTTT
cdr3_aa: CASSFIGMAGDRDTEAFF

j_call: TRBJ1-4
d_call: NA
clone_size: few
v_call: TRBV18
cdr3_nt: TGTGCCAGCTCACCAGGGGCGAATGAAAAACTGTTTTTT
cdr3_aa: CASSPGANEKLFF

j_call: TRBJ1-1
d_call: NA
clone_size: NA
v_call: TRBV29-1
cdr3_nt: TGCAGCGTTGCTGGGAGGAACCGGAACACTGAAGCTTTCTTT
cdr3_aa: CSVAGRNRNTEAFF

j_call: TRBJ1-1
d_call: NA
clone_size: few
v_call: TRBV29-1
cdr3_nt: TGCAGCGTGGGAGGCCGTATTTGGACGAACACTGAAGCTTTCTTT
cdr3_aa: CSVGGRIWTNTEAFF

j_call: TRBJ1-1
d_call: NA
clone_size: NA
v_call: TRBV4-3
cdr3_nt: TGCGCCAGCAGCTATTCGGGGGGTGACACTGAAGCTTTCTTT
cdr3_aa: CASSYSGGDTEAFF

j_call: TRBJ2-1
d_call: TRBD2
clone_size: NA
v_call: TRBV19
cdr3_nt: TGTGCCAGTAGTCAGACTAGCGGGAGTAGCAATGAGCAGTTCTTC
cdr3_aa: CASSQTSGSSNEQFF

j_call: TRBJ2-1
d_call: TRBD1
clone_size: few
v_call: TRBV11-1
cdr3_nt: TGTGCCAGCAGCATACGGACAGGGGCCGTCTACAATGAGCAGTTCTTC
cdr3_aa: CASSIRTGAVYNEQFF

j_call: TRBJ2-1
d_call: NA
clone_size: NA
v_call: TRBV7-9
cdr3_nt: TGTGCCAGCAGCACCTACCGTGAGCAGTTCTTC
cdr3_aa: CASSTYREQFF

j_call: TRBJ2-1
d_call: TRBD2
clone_size: NA
v_call: TRBV7-9
cdr3_nt: TGTGCCAGCAGCTTTCTGCTAGCGGGAGTGGATGAGCAGTTCTTC
cdr3_aa: CASSFLLAGVDEQFF

j_call: TRBJ1-2
d_call: TRBD1
clone_size: once
v_call: TRBV29-1
cdr3_nt: TGCAGCGTAGAAAACAGGGGGCGTCTCCTTTATGGCTACACCTTC
cdr3_aa: CSVENRGRLLYGYTF

j_call: TRBJ1-5
d_call: NA
clone_size: NA
v_call: TRBV28
cdr3_nt: TGTGCCAGCAGCATATTCAGGCGCCCGGGGGGGGGCTATAGCAATCAGCCCCAGCATTTT
cdr3_aa: CASSIFRRPGGGYSNQPQHF

j_call: TRBJ1-2
d_call: NA
clone_size: NA
v_call: TRBV7-2
cdr3_nt: TGTGCCAGCAGCCCTTGGGCCTCCGGCGAGCGGGGCTACACCTTC
cdr3_aa: CASSPWASGERGYTF

j_call: TRBJ1-2
d_call: TRBD1
clone_size: NA
v_call: TRBV5-4
cdr3_nt: TGTGCCAGCAATTCGGACAGGGGCTATGGCTACACCTTC
cdr3_aa: CASNSDRGYGYTF

j_call: TRBJ2-5
d_call: TRBD2
clone_size: few
v_call: TRBV7-2
cdr3_nt: TGTGCCAGCAGCCCTCTCAGGGAGGGGGAGACCCAGTACTTC
cdr3_aa: CASSPLREGETQYF

j_call: TRBJ1-1
d_call: NA
clone_size: NA
v_call: TRBV7-2
cdr3_nt: TGTGCCAGCAGCTTAGACTCCGGGGAAGGAACTGAAGCTTTCTTT
cdr3_aa: CASSLDSGEGTEAFF

j_call: TRBJ2-2
d_call: NA
clone_size: NA
v_call: TRBV5-1
cdr3_nt: TGCGCCAGCAGCTTGTTGTTCCAGGGGCCGAGTGTCTCCGGGGAGCTGTTTTTT
cdr3_aa: CASSLLFQGPSVSGELFF

j_call: TRBJ2-1
d_call: TRBD2
clone_size: few
v_call: TRBV4-3
cdr3_nt: TGCGCCAGCAGCCAAGGCCTAGCGGACAACTACAATGAGCAGTTCTTC
cdr3_aa: CASSQGLADNYNEQFF

j_call: TRBJ2-1
d_call: NA
clone_size: once
v_call: TRBV28
cdr3_nt: TGTGCCAGCAGCCGCACTCAACAGGGCCTTTGGAATGAGCAGTTCTTC
cdr3_aa: CASSRTQQGLWNEQFF

j_call: TRBJ2-7
d_call: NA
clone_size: NA
v_call: TRBV7-9
cdr3_nt: TGTGCCAGCAGCGGGGGGGGGCCGTACGAGCAGTACTTC
cdr3_aa: CASSGGGPYEQYF

j_call: TRBJ2-7
d_call: NA
clone_size: medium-sized
v_call: TRBV6-6
cdr3_nt: TGTGCCAGCAGTTACGGTAGTCACCTGAGCTCCTACGAGCAGTACTTC
cdr3_aa: CASSYGSHLSSYEQYF

j_call: TRBJ2-5
d_call: NA
clone_size: once
v_call: TRBV7-2
cdr3_nt: TGTGCCAGCAGCTTAGTTTTGGGGGGGGCGGCGACCCAGTACTTC
cdr3_aa: CASSLVLGGAATQYF

j_call: TRBJ2-2
d_call: TRBD2
clone_size: NA
v_call: TRBV5-1
cdr3_nt: TGCGCCAGCAGCCCGTGGACTAGCGGGTCCGGGGAGCTGTTTTTT
cdr3_aa: CASSPWTSGSGELFF

j_call: TRBJ1-1
d_call: NA
clone_size: NA
v_call: TRBV28
cdr3_nt: TGTGCCAGCAGGAGAGGGGGGGGCGTATGGTTAAGGGATCTTACGGAGGACACTGAAGCTTTCTTT
cdr3_aa: CASRRGGGVWLRDLTEDTEAFF

j_call: TRBJ2-7
d_call: TRBD2
clone_size: NA
v_call: TRBV4-1
cdr3_nt: TGCGCCAGCAGCCAAGGATGGGCTAGCGGTACCTACGAGCAGTACTTC
cdr3_aa: CASSQGWASGTYEQYF

j_call: TRBJ2-5
d_call: TRBD2
clone_size: NA
v_call: TRBV7-3
cdr3_nt: TGTGCCAGCAGCCCCAACCCGGGGGGGTGGGAGACCCAGTACTTC
cdr3_aa: CASSPNPGGWETQYF

j_call: TRBJ2-3
d_call: TRBD2
clone_size: NA
v_call: TRBV7-9
cdr3_nt: TGTGCCAGCAGCTTAGTCACTAGCGGAGATACGCAGTATTTT
cdr3_aa: CASSLVTSGDTQYF

j_call: TRBJ2-7
d_call: TRBD2
clone_size: NA
v_call: TRBV5-1
cdr3_nt: TGCGCCAGCAGCCTGGGACTAGCGGGACCCTACGAGCAGTACTTC
cdr3_aa: CASSLGLAGPYEQYF

j_call: TRBJ2-7
d_call: TRBD1
clone_size: NA
v_call: TRBV7-9
cdr3_nt: TGTGCCAGCAGCTTGGATCCCGGGACAGGGGTAAACGAGCAGTACTTC
cdr3_aa: CASSLDPGTGVNEQYF

j_call: TRBJ2-2
d_call: NA
clone_size: NA
v_call: TRBV7-3
cdr3_nt: TGTGCCAGCAGCCAAAACCCGACAGTCGGCTTTAACACCGGGGAGCTGTTTTTT
cdr3_aa: CASSQNPTVGFNTGELFF

j_call: TRBJ2-1
d_call: NA
clone_size: few
v_call: TRBV6-5
cdr3_nt: TGTGCCAGCAGTTACCGCGGACTATACAATGAGCAGTTCTTC
cdr3_aa: CASSYRGLYNEQFF

j_call: TRBJ2-7
d_call: TRBD1
clone_size: NA
v_call: TRBV6-6
cdr3_nt: TGTGCCAGCAGTAAGCAGGGGGTTTCCTACGAGCAGTACTTC
cdr3_aa: CASSKQGVSYEQYF

j_call: TRBJ1-1
d_call: NA
clone_size: NA
v_call: TRBV10-3
cdr3_nt: TGTGCCATCAGTGAAAGTCAGGGGAAGAACACTGAAGCTTTCTTT
cdr3_aa: CAISESQGKNTEAFF

j_call: TRBJ2-5
d_call: NA
clone_size: NA
v_call: TRBV5-1
cdr3_nt: TGCGCCAGCAGCTTGATCGTTGGCGAGACCCAGTACTTC
cdr3_aa: CASSLIVGETQYF

j_call: TRBJ2-4
d_call: NA
clone_size: NA
v_call: TRBV7-8
cdr3_nt: TGTGCCAGCAGCTTATTAGGGGAAAACATTCAGTACTTC
cdr3_aa: CASSLLGENIQYF

j_call: TRBJ1-2
d_call: NA
clone_size: NA
v_call: TRBV9
cdr3_nt: TGTGCCAGCAGCGAGAGCCCCGAGGGAACCTATGGCTACACCTTC
cdr3_aa: CASSESPEGTYGYTF

j_call: TRBJ1-5
d_call: NA
clone_size: NA
v_call: TRBV19
cdr3_nt: TGTGCCAGTAGTAATAACGGAGGGGCCAATCAGCCCCAGCATTTT
cdr3_aa: CASSNNGGANQPQHF

j_call: TRBJ1-3
d_call: NA
clone_size: NA
v_call: TRBV6-6
cdr3_nt: TGTGCCAGCAGTATGGGACTCAACTCTGGAAACACCATATATTTT
cdr3_aa: CASSMGLNSGNTIYF

j_call: TRBJ2-4
d_call: NA
clone_size: NA
v_call: TRBV6-1
cdr3_nt: TGTGCCAGCAGTGAAGCAAGGACAGTAGCCAAAAACATTCAGTACTTC
cdr3_aa: CASSEARTVAKNIQYF

j_call: TRBJ2-5
d_call: TRBD2
clone_size: NA
v_call: TRBV28
cdr3_nt: TGTGCCAGCAGTTTAGGTCACGGGAGGCCCCCAGAGACCCAGTACTTC
cdr3_aa: CASSLGHGRPPETQYF

j_call: TRBJ2-4
d_call: TRBD1
clone_size: NA
v_call: TRBV15
cdr3_nt: TGTGCCACCAGCAGAGCTGGGGACAGGCTGCACATTCAGTACTTC
cdr3_aa: CATSRAGDRLHIQYF

j_call: TRBJ1-2
d_call: NA
clone_size: NA
v_call: TRBV5-4
cdr3_nt: TGTGCCAGCAGCCGACCGACAGCCGTTTATGGCTACACCTTC
cdr3_aa: CASSRPTAVYGYTF

j_call: TRBJ2-1
d_call: NA
clone_size: NA
v_call: TRBV28
cdr3_nt: TGTGCCAGCAGTTTAGTATACAATGAGCAGTTCTTC
cdr3_aa: CASSLVYNEQFF

j_call: TRBJ2-3
d_call: NA
clone_size: NA
v_call: TRBV28
cdr3_nt: TGTGCCAGCAGTTTATTAACAGATACGCAGTATTTT
cdr3_aa: CASSLLTDTQYF

j_call: TRBJ2-3
d_call: TRBD2
clone_size: once
v_call: TRBV7-2
cdr3_nt: TGTGCCAGCAGGGGACTAGCGGGAGTCATAGATACGCAGTATTTT
cdr3_aa: CASRGLAGVIDTQYF

j_call: TRBJ2-1
d_call: NA
clone_size: NA
v_call: TRBV5-6
cdr3_nt: TGTGCCAGCAGCTTGGCCGGGGGTTGGGGTGAGCAGTTCTTC
cdr3_aa: CASSLAGGWGEQFF

j_call: TRBJ2-3
d_call: NA
clone_size: NA
v_call: TRBV7-6
cdr3_nt: TGTGCCAGCAGCTCAGATTATACGCAGTATTTT
cdr3_aa: CASSSDYTQYF

j_call: TRBJ2-7
d_call: TRBD2
clone_size: NA
v_call: TRBV6-5
cdr3_nt: TGTGCCAGCAGATTACTAGCGGGAGGGGTCTACGAGCAGTACTTC
cdr3_aa: CASRLLAGGVYEQYF

j_call: TRBJ1-1
d_call: NA
clone_size: NA
v_call: TRBV5-4
cdr3_nt: TGTGCCAGCAGCTTGGGGCTGACAGCAAAATTGAACACTGAAGCTTTCTTT
cdr3_aa: CASSLGLTAKLNTEAFF

j_call: TRBJ2-1
d_call: TRBD1
clone_size: few
v_call: TRBV7-2
cdr3_nt: TGTGCCAGCAGCTTAAGACAGGGCTACAATGAGCAGTTCTTC
cdr3_aa: CASSLRQGYNEQFF

j_call: TRBJ2-5
d_call: NA
clone_size: NA
v_call: TRBV4-2
cdr3_nt: TGTGCCAGCAGCCCACTAAATGCAGGCAGGGGTGGGGAGACCCAGTACTTC
cdr3_aa: CASSPLNAGRGGETQYF

j_call: TRBJ2-5
d_call: NA
clone_size: NA
v_call: TRBV9
cdr3_nt: TGTGCCAGCAGCGCGGCCTTCATAAACGGGGAGCAGTACTTC
cdr3_aa: CASSAAFINGEQYF

j_call: TRBJ2-3
d_call: NA
clone_size: few
v_call: TRBV20-1
cdr3_nt: TGCAGGATGGGCGGCACAGATACGCAGTATTTT
cdr3_aa: CRMGGTDTQYF

j_call: TRBJ2-7
d_call: TRBD2
clone_size: few
v_call: TRBV7-9
cdr3_nt: TGTGCCAGCAGCTTTGGACTAGCGGGCGAGCAGTACTTC
cdr3_aa: CASSFGLAGEQYF

j_call: TRBJ1-6
d_call: TRBD1
clone_size: NA
v_call: TRBV7-2
cdr3_nt: TGTGCCTCCCGTTGGGACAGACATAATTCACCCCTCCACTTT
cdr3_aa: CASRWDRHNSPLHF

j_call: TRBJ2-7
d_call: NA
clone_size: NA
v_call: TRBV4-3
cdr3_nt: TGCGCCAGCAGCCAGGTTATAGGGGGGGCCTACGAGCAGTACTTC
cdr3_aa: CASSQVIGGAYEQYF